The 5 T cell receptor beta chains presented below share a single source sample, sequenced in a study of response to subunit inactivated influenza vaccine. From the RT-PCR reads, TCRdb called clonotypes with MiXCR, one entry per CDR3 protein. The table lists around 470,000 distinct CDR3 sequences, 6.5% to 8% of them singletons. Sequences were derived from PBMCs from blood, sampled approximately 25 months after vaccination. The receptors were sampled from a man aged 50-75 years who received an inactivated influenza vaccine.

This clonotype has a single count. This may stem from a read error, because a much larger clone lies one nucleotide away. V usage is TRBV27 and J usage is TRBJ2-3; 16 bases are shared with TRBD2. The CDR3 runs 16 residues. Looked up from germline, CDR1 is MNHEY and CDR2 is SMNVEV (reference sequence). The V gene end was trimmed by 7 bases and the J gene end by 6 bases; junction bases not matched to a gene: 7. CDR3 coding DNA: TGTGCCAGCATGGGGACTAGCGGGAGGGCCCACGATACGCAGTATTTT. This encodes CASMGTSGRAHDTQYF.

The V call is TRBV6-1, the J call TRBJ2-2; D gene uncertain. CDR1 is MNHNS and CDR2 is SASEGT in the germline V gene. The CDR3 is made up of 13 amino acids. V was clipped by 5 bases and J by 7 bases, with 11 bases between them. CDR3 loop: CASSPLGHGELFF. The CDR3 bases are TGTGCCAGCAGTCCATTGGGCCACGGGGAGCTGTTTTTT.

The chain's CDR3 is CSARATGPSSYEQYF. The CDR3 nucleotides are TGCAGTGCTAGAGCAACAGGACCGAGCTCCTACGAGCAGTACTTC. The chain links TRBV20-1 to TRBJ2-7, with TRBD1 as a possible D gene (5 bases). The CDR3 runs to 15 residues. Germline values: CDR1 DFQATT, CDR2 SNEGSKA (reference sequence). The V and J ends lost 1 base and 0 bases respectively, with 13 bases between them.

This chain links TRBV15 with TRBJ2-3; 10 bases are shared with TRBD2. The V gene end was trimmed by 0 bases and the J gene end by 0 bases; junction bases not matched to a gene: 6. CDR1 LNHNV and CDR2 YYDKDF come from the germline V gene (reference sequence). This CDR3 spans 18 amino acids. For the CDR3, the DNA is TGTGCCACCAGCAGAGATCTGATGACTAGCGGGAGCACAGATACGCAGTATTTT. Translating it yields CATSRDLMTSGSTDTQYF.

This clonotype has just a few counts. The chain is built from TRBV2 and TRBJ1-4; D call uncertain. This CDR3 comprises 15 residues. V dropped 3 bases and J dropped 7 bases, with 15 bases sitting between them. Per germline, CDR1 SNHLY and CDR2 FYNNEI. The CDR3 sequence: CASSDLRGSGEKLFF. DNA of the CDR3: TGTGCCAGCAGTGATTTGCGGGGATCGGGTGAAAAACTGTTTTTT.